The clone carrying this T cell receptor beta chain was observed at least ten times. The antigen remains unidentified. MiXCR was run by TCRdb on the 5' RACE reads, yielding one entry per CDR3 protein. This sample yields some 7,000 distinct CDR3 sequences, of which 13% to 15% are seen a single time; roughly 10% belongs to the top ten. The CDR3 loop spans 20 amino acids. Looked up from germline, CDR1 is MGHRA and CDR2 is YSYEKL. V shed 0 bases, J shed 10 bases, and the junction held 16 bases outside the gene matches. This sample is drawn from a study of spatial heterogeneity in lung cancer. Specified time point: sample taken at primary tumor resection. Study-level results: Higher tumor mutation counts went along with higher counts of expanded intratumoral alpha and beta TCRs.

V is TRBV4-1 and J is TRBJ2-1; 15 positions match TRBD2. Source: lung tumor tissue, taken at surgery. The TCR sequence derives from a female donor with early-stage non-small cell lung cancer. The CDR3 DNA reads as TGCGCCAGCAGCCAAGAATGGGAAGGTGTGGGGACTAGCGGGGGGCCGGAGCAGTTCTTC. Its protein is CASSQEWEGVGTSGGPEQFF.